One and the same sample provided the 13 T cell receptor beta chains below, sequenced in a study of control samples from healthy donors and cancer patients. Clones were read by immunoSEQ multiplex PCR, and TCRdb kept only the in-frame ones, dropping some. The sample yields about 120,000 clones, approximately 89% seen once. The sequencing input was blood. All receptors derive from a man between 35 and 55 years old in good health.

This chain uses TRBV24-1 with TRBJ2-1; 8 bases match TRBD2. V trimming: 7 bases; J trimming: 3 bases; junction bases outside the gene matches: 4. Germline V gives CDR1 KGHDR, CDR2 SFDVKD. The CDR3 has 14 amino acids. CDR3 protein: CATSLSGDYNEQFF. In nucleotides, the CDR3 is TGTGCCACCAGCCTTAGCGGGGACTACAATGAGCAGTTCTTC.

J is TRBJ2-7 and V is TRBV10-1; D unclear. V was shortened by 0 bases and J by 6 bases, with 9 bases between the two germline ends. The CDR3 runs to 13 residues. Germline V gene data show CDR1 as WNHNN and CDR2 as SYGVQD (reference sequence). CDR3 bases: TGCGCCAGCAGTGAGTCAGGTAACGGCGAGCAGTACTTC. It yields the protein CASSESGNGEQYF.

The chain has TRBV19 and TRBJ1-2; 11 nucleotides agree with TRBD1. V shed 6 bases, J shed 1 base, and the junction held 13 bases outside the gene matches. Germline V gene data show CDR1 as LNHDA and CDR2 as SQIVND (reference sequence). The CDR3 consists of 18 residues. CDR3 amino acids: CASSRYSSGTGGNYGYTF. CDR3 in DNA: TGTGCCAGTAGCCGATACTCCTCAGGGACAGGGGGTAACTATGGCTACACCTTC.

In its sample, this clone was seen a few times. The rearrangement uses TRBV11-3 and TRBJ1-5; D unclear. Per germline, CDR1 SGHNT and CDR2 YENEEA. V lost 5 bases, J lost 10 bases, and 9 bases lay in between. The CDR3 runs to 11 residues. This CDR3 is CASSLLDPQHF. The CDR3 bases are TGTGCCAGCAGCCTACTGGACCCCCAGCATTTT.

In nucleotides, the CDR3 is TGTGCCAGCAGTGAACCTGGGACAGGGAAGTATGGCTACACCTTC. This sequence encodes CASSEPGTGKYGYTF. This chain links TRBV25-1 with TRBJ1-2; 9 bases agree with TRBD1. The CDR3 sequence is 15 residues long. Trimming took 2 bases from V and 5 from J; bases not matched to a gene: 6. CDR1 is MGHDK, CDR2 SYGVNS, per germline.

V usage is TRBV10-3 and J usage is TRBJ2-2; 7 nucleotides match TRBD1. This CDR3 region has 13 residues. J gave up 3 bases and V 11 bases, and 6 bases lay outside the gene matches. Germline CDR1 is ENHRY and CDR2 is SYGVKD. The CDR3 coding sequence is TGTGCCGTACAGGGGTCAGACACCGGGGAGCTGTTTTTT. It is translated as CAVQGSDTGELFF.

This clone has only one observation. V is TRBV12-5 and J is TRBJ1-1, with unresolved D. This CDR3 spans 14 amino acids. V was shortened by 0 bases and J by 0 bases, with 5 bases between the two germline ends. Germline CDR1 LGHNT, CDR2 FRNRAP. CDR3 DNA: TGTGCTAGTGGTTTGGTGGGCTTGAACACTGAAGCTTTCTTT. Residues: CASGLVGLNTEAFF.

The chain carries TRBV5-1 and TRBJ1-1; a weak D match, TRBD1 (5 bases). Trimming cost V 4 bases and J 2 bases, with 15 bases left between them. The CDR3 totals 15 residues. Germline CDR1 SGHRS, CDR2 YFSETQ. CDR3 nucleotides: TGCGCCAGCAGCGGGGGACGGACCCTAAACACTGAAGCTTTCTTT. Translated, it gives CASSGGRTLNTEAFF.

The chain has TRBV7-9 and TRBJ1-2, with no clear D. Germline CDR1 is SEHNR and CDR2 is FQNEAQ (reference sequence). There are 14 residues in the CDR3. V was cut by 7 bases and J by 0 bases, with 12 bases left in between. CDR3 DNA sequence: TGTGCCAGCACCCCGGAGGCGGCTAACTATGGCTACACCTTC. Amino acid sequence: CASTPEAANYGYTF.

The chain carries TRBV19 and TRBJ1-4; 9 nucleotides agree with TRBD1. The CDR3 length is 16 residues. V was pared by 9 bases and J by 8 bases, with 16 bases of the junction left unmatched. CDR1 LNHDA and CDR2 SQIVND come from the germline V gene (reference sequence). The chain's CDR3 is CASRNPLRDREEKLFF. CDR3 nucleotides: TGTGCCAGCCGGAACCCCCTCCGGGACAGGGAGGAAAAACTGTTTTTT.

This chain connects TRBV3-1 (or the pseudogene TRBV3-2) to TRBJ1-1, with 8 nucleotides matching TRBD1. There are 12 residues in the CDR3. With V trimmed by 5 bases and J by 7 bases, 3 bases remained unmatched. Germline loops: CDR1 LGHDT, CDR2 YNNKEL (reference sequence). DNA of the CDR3: TGTGCCAGCAGCTTCGGACAGGGTGAAGCTTTCTTT. Its protein is CASSFGQGEAFF.

The chain employs TRBV18 and TRBJ1-3; D gene uncertain. CDR3 length equals 14 residues. V was pared by 2 bases and J by 7 bases, with 12 bases between. Germline V gene lookup returns CDR1 KGHSH and CDR2 LQKENI. CDR3 region: CASSPEGLVNTIYF. The CDR3 nucleotides are TGTGCCAGCTCACCAGAAGGTTTAGTGAACACCATATATTTT.

The J gene is TRBJ1-3, the V gene TRBV11-3; no firm D call. V was pared by 4 bases and J by 5 bases, with 18 bases between. Germline CDR1 reads SGHNT; CDR2 reads YENEEA. The length of the CDR3 is 16 residues. The CDR3 protein is CASSSSGVLSRNTIYF. CDR3 in DNA: TGTGCCAGCAGCTCGAGCGGGGTTCTGTCGAGAAACACCATATATTTT. The variable domain in full, completed from reference TRBV11-3 and TRBJ1-3, reads EAGVVQSPRYKIIEKKQPVAFWCNPISGHNTLYWYLQNLGQGPELLIRYENEEAVDDSQLPKDRFSAERLKGVDSTLKIQPAELGDSAVYLCASSSSGVLSRNTIYFGEGSWLTVV.